This T cell receptor beta chain is from a study of blood T cell repertoires in COVID-19. Whole-study context: Material from acute and convalescent COVID-19 was sourced from the United States, Italy and Spain. Sources were T cells, B-cell-depleted T cells, or PBMCs; the material itself was cDNA or gDNA.

TCRdb's copy holds only in-frame clones and misses some; the assay was immunoSEQ multiplex PCR. The table shows 100,000 to 150,000 clones, with around nine tenths occurring only once. A Seattle source enrolled patients during active infection and followed them longitudinally. Germline V CDR1 and CDR2: SQVTM, ANQGSEA. Trimming cost V 4 bases and J 6 bases, with 9 bases left between them. The CDR3 consists of 11 residues. Source material: peripheral blood. The sequence was collected from a man between 60 and 70 years old with COVID-19, enrolled during active disease. The chain uses TRBV29-1 and TRBJ1-1; the D is unclear. For the CDR3, the DNA is TGCAGCGTTGTGAGGGAGCCTGAAGCTTTCTTT. It codes for CSVVREPEAFF.